The sequence of this TCR beta chain was determined in a study of blood T cell repertoires in COVID-19. Study background: The origin of the acute and convalescent COVID-19 samples was the United States, Italy and Spain.

Using immunoSEQ multiplex PCR, the repertoire was profiled, and TCRdb retains in-frame clones only, with some absent. This table has 300,000 to 400,000 clones, 90% appearing once. Germline-derived CDR1 and CDR2 are SGHNT and YYREEE (reference sequence). Trimming at V came to 1 base and at J to 3 bases, leaving 3 bases not matched to a gene. The CDR3 has 14 amino acids. All enrollees were about 18 to 89 years old and from 20 to 25 US areas. This chain joins TRBV5-4 and TRBJ2-7, with 8 bases that match TRBD2. The sample consisted of PBMCs or T cells enriched from blood (not recorded which). The receptor comes from a man between 60 and 70 years old who had recovered from COVID-19. CDR3 region: CASSLMAGGYEQYF. The CDR3 nucleotides read TGTGCCAGCAGCTTGATGGCGGGAGGCTACGAGCAGTACTTC.